The subject of this entry is one TCR beta chain. V was clipped by 6 bases and J by 4 bases; unmatched bases: 4. Germline V gene data show CDR1 as LNHDA and CDR2 as SQIVND (reference sequence). CDR3 length equals 14 residues. The sample belongs to a study of blood T cell repertoires in COVID-19. About the research overall: COVID-19 samples, acute and convalescent, were from the United States, Italy and Spain.

Authors' methods: Reference gene primers were amplified, and this amplification served to estimate nucleated cell counts. Clones were sequenced by immunoSEQ multiplex PCR, and TCRdb holds only the in-frame ones, with some missing. The DNA gave D and trimming, while V, J and clone size come from that table. The sample lists some 75,000 clones, around 89% occurring once. V and J are TRBV19 and TRBJ2-1; 9 nucleotides align to TRBD2. Sequencing was done on a sample of peripheral blood. The clonotype originates from a man between 60 and 75 years old with acute or convalescent COVID-19. The CDR3 DNA follows: TGTGCCAGTAGAGCTAGCGGGGATTACAATGAGCAGTTCTTC. The encoded protein is CASRASGDYNEQFF.